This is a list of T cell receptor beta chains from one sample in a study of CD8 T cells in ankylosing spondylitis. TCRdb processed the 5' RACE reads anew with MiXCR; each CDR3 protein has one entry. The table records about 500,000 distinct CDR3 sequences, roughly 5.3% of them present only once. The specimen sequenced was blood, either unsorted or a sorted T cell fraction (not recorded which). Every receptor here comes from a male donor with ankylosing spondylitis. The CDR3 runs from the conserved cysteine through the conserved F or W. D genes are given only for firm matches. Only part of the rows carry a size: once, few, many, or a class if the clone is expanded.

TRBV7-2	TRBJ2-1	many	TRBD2	TGTGCCAGCAGCTTTAGAGGGACTAGCGCATACAATGAGCAGTTCTTC	CASSFRGTSAYNEQFF
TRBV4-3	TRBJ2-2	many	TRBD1	TGCGCCAGCAGCCAAGCCTTGACAGGGAGTACCGGGGAGCTGTTTTTT	CASSQALTGSTGELFF
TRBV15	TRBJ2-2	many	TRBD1	TGTGCCACCAGCAGACCCCCGGGACAGGGGGCAATCGGGGAGCTGTTTTTT	CATSRPPGQGAIGELFF
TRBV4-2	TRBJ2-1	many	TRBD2	TGTGCCAGCAGCCAAGCCGGGACTAGCGGGCTATATGAGCAGTTCTTC	CASSQAGTSGLYEQFF
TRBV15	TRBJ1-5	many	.	TGTGCCACCAGCAGAGATCGGAGGGGTCAGCCCCAGCATTTT	CATSRDRRGQPQHF
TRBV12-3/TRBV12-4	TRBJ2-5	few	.	TGTGCCAGCAGACGCCGGGACTTGAAAGAGACCCAGTACTTC	CASRRRDLKETQYF
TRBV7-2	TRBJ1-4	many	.	TGTGCCAGCAGCCCCGGACAAGAAAATGAAAAACTGTTTTTT	CASSPGQENEKLFF
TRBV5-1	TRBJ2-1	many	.	TGCGCCAGCAGCCAGGACAACTACAATGAGCAGTTCTTC	CASSQDNYNEQFF
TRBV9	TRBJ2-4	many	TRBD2	TGTGCCAGCAGCGTAGGCCTGGCGGGGGAAAACATTCAGTACTTC	CASSVGLAGENIQYF
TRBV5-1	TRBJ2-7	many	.	TGCGCCAGCAGCTTGGATAGAGTTTACTCCTACGAGCAGTACTTC	CASSLDRVYSYEQYF
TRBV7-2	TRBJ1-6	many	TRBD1	TGTGCCAGCAGCTCCTACAGGGGTTCACCCCTCCACTTT	CASSSYRGSPLHF
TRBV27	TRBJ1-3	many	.	TGTGCCAGCAGTTTCCAATGGGGTTCTGGAAACACCATATATTTT	CASSFQWGSGNTIYF
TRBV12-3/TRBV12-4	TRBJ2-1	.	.	TGTGCCAGCAGTTTAGCGCCCCTAAATTTGTACAATGAGCAGTTCTTC	CASSLAPLNLYNEQFF
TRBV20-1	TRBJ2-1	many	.	TGCAGTGTCAGGGGCGGGAATTCCTACAATGAGCAGTTCTTC	CSVRGGNSYNEQFF
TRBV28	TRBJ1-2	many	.	TGTGCCAGCAGTGACCCTAACTATGGCTACACCTTC	CASSDPNYGYTF
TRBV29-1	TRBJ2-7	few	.	TGCAGCGTTGGAAGAGATGTGGCGAGTGAGCAGTACTTC	CSVGRDVASEQYF
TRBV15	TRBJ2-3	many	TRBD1	TGTGCCACCAGCAGAGACTTGCTGGACAGGGACCAAGCTAGCACAGATACGCAGTATTTT	CATSRDLLDRDQASTDTQYF